Following are 6 T cell receptor beta chains from one sample sequenced in a study of shared clonotypes between healthy human individuals. Assay: immunoSEQ multiplex PCR; the TCRdb copy retains only in-frame clones and omits some. The sample shows about 2.5 million clones, just under 95% of them seen only once. Sequencing input: naive CD4+ T cells from PBMCs. The subset is: CD45RA+ positively selected. The receptors stem from a man aged 18 to 30 in good health. Some clones in this sample may be carry-over from other donors' samples.

This sequence joins TRBV10-1 and TRBJ2-1; the match to TRBD1 covers 8 bases. This CDR3 contains 17 residues. The ends lost 0 bases at V and 6 bases at J; junction bases unmatched: 10. The germline CDR1 and CDR2 sequences are WNHNN and SYGVQD (reference sequence). The CDR3 DNA reads as TGCGCCAGCAGTGAGTCGATAAGGCAGGGGGCCTCCAATGAGCAGTTCTTC. It specifies CASSESIRQGASNEQFF.

The genes are TRBV5-1 and TRBJ1-4, with 8 nucleotides matching TRBD1. The CDR3 runs 19 residues. CDR1 is SGHRS and CDR2 is YFSETQ in the germline V gene. V trimming: 0 bases; J trimming: 5 bases; junction bases outside the gene matches: 15. The CDR3 spells CASSLDVRGRQGTNEKLFF. Here the CDR3 DNA reads TGCGCCAGCAGCTTGGATGTCAGGGGGCGCCAAGGGACGAATGAAAAACTGTTTTTT.

The V and J genes are TRBV27 and TRBJ2-1; 10 bases are shared with TRBD1. The CDR3 extends over 16 amino acids. CDR1 is MNHEY, CDR2 SMNVEV, per germline (reference sequence). V gave up 5 bases and J gave up 4 bases; unmatched junction bases: 8. Here the CDR3 reads CASSTQGQGTYNEQFF. CDR3 in DNA: TGTGCCAGCAGTACGCAGGGACAGGGGACTTACAATGAGCAGTTCTTC.

This clone was observed a single time. This same CDR3 is encoded by further DNA sequences in the sample. The chain recombines TRBV5-1 with TRBJ2-2, with D uncertain. Trimming stripped 0 bases from V and 6 bases from J, with 6 bases between. The CDR3 consists of 13 residues. Per germline, CDR1 SGHRS and CDR2 YFSETQ. This CDR3 is CASSLGQPGELFF. The CDR3 bases are TGCGCCAGCAGCTTGGGCCAGCCCGGGGAGCTGTTTTTT.

The CDR3 DNA is TGCAGCGCACCGTCGACCGATGGCGAGCAGTACTTC. Residues: CSAPSTDGEQYF. The chain uses TRBV29-1 and TRBJ2-7, with D hard to call. V dropped 7 bases and J dropped 6 bases, with 16 bases sitting between them. Germline V lookup: CDR1 SQVTM, CDR2 ANQGSEA. The CDR3 covers 12 residues.

V and J are TRBV28 and TRBJ2-1; TRBD2 might be the D (7 bases). With 6 bases removed from V and 2 bases from J, the gap between germline ends came to 14 bases. The CDR3 covers 15 residues. CDR1 MDHEN and CDR2 SYDVKM come from the germline V gene. The CDR3: CASSQGGGPYNEQFF. CDR3 in DNA: TGTGCCAGCAGCCAAGGGGGGGGCCCCTACAATGAGCAGTTCTTC. The full variable domain, completed using reference TRBV28 and TRBJ2-1, is DVKVTQSSRYLVKRTGEKVFLECVQDMDHENMFWYRQDPGLGLRLIYFSYDVKMKEKGDIPEGYSVSREKKERFSLILESASTNQTSMYLCASSQGGGPYNEQFFGPGTRLTVL.